Below, 29 T cell receptor beta chains from the same sample are listed, as sequenced in a study of blood T cell repertoires in COVID-19. Here immunoSEQ multiplex PCR was the method, and the copy in TCRdb shows in-frame clones only, minus some. The data hold roughly 250,000 clones, with 81% observed a single time. Sequenced sample: peripheral blood. These receptors were taken from a woman aged 55-69 years with active or convalescent COVID-19.

The chain links TRBV5-4 to TRBJ1-1; D not certain. This CDR3 is 13 amino acids long. Germline V lookup: CDR1 SGHNT, CDR2 YYREEE (reference sequence). V was cut by 5 bases and J by 0 bases, with 8 bases left in between. DNA for the CDR3: TGTGCCAGCAGGTCGTCAGTGAACACTGAAGCTTTCTTT. Amino acid sequence: CASRSSVNTEAFF.

This clone has just a few counts. The gene calls are TRBV18 and TRBJ1-6; 9 positions agree with TRBD1. Trimming at V came to 8 bases and at J to 7 bases, leaving 9 bases not matched to a gene. Germline V gene lookup returns CDR1 KGHSH and CDR2 LQKENI. This CDR3 is built from 15 residues. The CDR3 protein is CASRTGTGKNSPLHF. For the CDR3, the DNA is TGTGCCAGCAGAACCGGGACAGGGAAAAATTCACCCCTCCACTTT.

As for this clone: The sample holds other DNA sequences that translate to the same CDR3. This chain connects TRBV6-2 or TRBV6-3 to TRBJ2-1; 8 bases align to TRBD2. Germline CDR1 and CDR2: MNHEY and SVGEGT. CDR3 size: 15 residues. The V and J ends lost 6 bases and 4 bases, in that order; junction bases with no gene match: 8. The CDR3 is CASSRSGGGYNEQFF. The CDR3, as DNA: TGTGCCAGCAGCCGCAGCGGGGGCGGTTACAATGAGCAGTTCTTC.

The chain links TRBV10-3 to TRBJ1-2, with D perhaps matching TRBD1 (5 bases). Germline CDR1 is ENHRY and CDR2 is SYGVKD. The CDR3 has 13 residues. V was trimmed by 8 bases and J by 0 bases, leaving 10 bases between them. CDR3 in amino acids: CAISGDPNYGYTF. The CDR3 region has the DNA TGTGCCATCTCGGGGGATCCTAACTATGGCTACACCTTC.

This clone was detected only once. The V call is TRBV2, the J call TRBJ1-1; tentative D call: TRBD1 (6 bases). CDR3 length: 14 amino acids. Per germline, CDR1 SNHLY and CDR2 FYNNEI. V shed 5 bases and J shed 6 bases, with 16 bases lying between them. CDR3 nucleotides: TGTGCCAGCAGTCCATGGGGGCGCGGGTCTGAAGCTTTCTTT. Protein: CASSPWGRGSEAFF.

This clone was counted only a few times. The V call is TRBV30, the J call TRBJ1-4; D is possibly TRBD1 (5 bases). V dropped 4 bases and J dropped 9 bases, with 15 bases sitting between them. This CDR3 is 13 amino acids long. Per germline, CDR1 GTSNPN and CDR2 SVGIG (reference sequence). The CDR3: CAWNPGDSKKLFF. The CDR3 bases are TGTGCCTGGAATCCAGGCGACAGTAAAAAACTGTTTTTT.

This chain links TRBV7-6 with TRBJ1-4; TRBD1 agrees at 10 bases. The junction had 6 bases not matched to a gene; V was cut back by 1 base and J by 7 bases. CDR1 and CDR2 from the germline V gene are SGHVS and FNYEAQ. This CDR3 comprises 16 residues. CDR3 in DNA: TGTGCCAGCAGCTTAGTAGTGGGACAGGGGTTTGAAAAACTGTTTTTT. Its protein product is CASSLVVGQGFEKLFF.

The DNA of the CDR3 is TGCAGCGTTGTCGGCTGGACTAGCCAGGAGCAGTTCTTC. It yields the protein CSVVGWTSQEQFF. The V and J genes are TRBV29-1 and TRBJ2-1; 8 bases line up with TRBD2. CDR1 and CDR2 (germline): SQVTM, ANQGSEA. The CDR3 loop spans 13 amino acids. V dropped 4 bases and J dropped 10; count of bases not matched to a gene: 9.

There are a few counts of this clone. This chain uses TRBV4-2 with TRBJ2-1, with 12 bases aligning to TRBD2. Per germline, CDR1 LGHNA and CDR2 YNFKEQ. This CDR3 has 18 amino acids. V trimming: 3 bases; J trimming: 4 bases; junction bases outside the gene matches: 10. As DNA, the CDR3 is TGTGCCAGCAGCCAGGCTAGCGGGGGGGTGGGGGCATACAATGAGCAGTTCTTC. Translating it yields CASSQASGGVGAYNEQFF.

The CDR3: CATSDLTDRIYGYTF. The CDR3 coding sequence is TGTGCCACCAGTGATTTAACAGATCGGATCTATGGCTACACCTTC. The chain employs TRBV24-1 and TRBJ1-2; no definite D call. CDR1 is KGHDR and CDR2 is SFDVKD in the germline V gene. V was cut by 1 base and J by 4 bases, with 12 bases left in between. The CDR3 has 15 residues.

The gene calls are TRBV19 and TRBJ2-3; TRBD1 aligns across 11 bases. Trimming cost V 5 bases and J 4 bases; bases outside gene matches: 5. CDR3 length equals 15 residues. The V gene's germline CDR1 is LNHDA and CDR2 SQIVND (reference sequence). CDR3: CASSPRTGGPDTQYF. CDR3 in DNA: TGTGCCAGTAGTCCCCGGACAGGGGGCCCAGATACGCAGTATTTT.

The chain joins TRBV18 to TRBJ2-1, with TRBD2 matching over 10 bases. CDR1 and CDR2 from the germline V gene are KGHSH and LQKENI. J gave up 5 bases and V 1 base, and 2 bases lay outside the gene matches. This CDR3 contains 15 residues. The CDR3 region is CASSPLSGGNNEQFF. In nucleotides, the CDR3 is TGTGCCAGCTCACCACTTAGCGGGGGGAACAATGAGCAGTTCTTC.

The chain combines TRBV7-8 with TRBJ2-1, with TRBD2 identical over 7 bases. CDR1 and CDR2 (germline): SGHVS, FQNEAQ. Germline trimming cut 3 bases from V and 8 bases from J; bases unmatched to any gene: 7. This CDR3 contains 14 residues. The chain's CDR3 is CASSFRGEADEQFF. For the CDR3, the DNA is TGTGCCAGCAGCTTCCGGGGGGAAGCAGATGAGCAGTTCTTC.

The V call is TRBV5-1, the J call TRBJ2-7; the match to TRBD1 covers 7 bases. The V gene's germline CDR1 is SGHRS and CDR2 YFSETQ. After removal of 4 bases from V and 4 bases from J, the junction contained 11 bases not matched to a gene. CDR3 length equals 15 residues. The CDR3 coding sequence is TGCGCCAGCAGCCAGATAGGGACAGACAGGTACGAGCAGTACTTC. Protein product: CASSQIGTDRYEQYF.

The J gene is TRBJ1-1, the V gene TRBV2; D is ambiguous. This CDR3 contains 12 residues. In germline, CDR1 is SNHLY, CDR2 FYNNEI. V dropped 4 bases and J dropped 7 bases, with 10 bases sitting between them. CDR3 protein: CASSVGGDEAFF. The CDR3 DNA sequence: TGTGCCAGCAGTGTCGGAGGAGATGAAGCTTTCTTT.

The rearrangement uses TRBV29-1 and TRBJ1-1, with D perhaps matching TRBD1 (5 bases). The ends were cut back, 2 bases at V and 0 bases at J, with 10 bases in the middle. Germline CDR1 SQVTM, CDR2 ANQGSEA. This CDR3 region has 14 residues. The CDR3 region has the DNA TGCAGCGTTGAAAGGGGAGGACTGAACACTGAAGCTTTCTTT. Its protein product is CSVERGGLNTEAFF.

The chain joins TRBV11-1 to TRBJ2-5; 13 bases are shared with TRBD2. The CDR3 runs 16 residues. J gave up 5 bases and V 5 bases, and 8 bases lay outside the gene matches. The germline V gene has CDR1 SGHAT and CDR2 FQDESV (reference sequence). CDR3 amino acids: CASSRTSGGEQETQYF. CDR3 coding DNA: TGTGCCAGCAGCCGGACTAGCGGGGGAGAGCAGGAGACCCAGTACTTC.

The chain couples TRBV6-5 to TRBJ1-2; no definite D call. V lost 2 bases, J lost 4 bases, and 8 bases lay in between. The length of the CDR3 is 13 residues. CDR1 and CDR2 from the germline V gene are MNHEY and SVGAGI. CDR3 amino acids: CASSYERTYGYTF. As DNA, the CDR3 is TGTGCCAGCAGTTACGAGAGAACCTATGGCTACACCTTC.

The genes are TRBV5-4 and TRBJ1-3, with TRBD1 matching over 12 bases. J lost 6 bases, V lost 4 bases, and 8 bases had no gene match. The germline V gene has CDR1 SGHNT and CDR2 YYREEE (reference sequence). The CDR3 totals 16 residues. CDR3 in amino acids: CASSRGQGAGENTIYF. CDR3 sequence (DNA): TGTGCCAGCAGCCGGGGACAGGGGGCAGGGGAAAACACCATATATTTT.

The rearrangement uses TRBV7-9 and TRBJ2-2; TRBD2 might be the D (5 bases). Trimming cost V 6 bases and J 2 bases, with 16 bases left between them. Germline V gene lookup returns CDR1 SEHNR and CDR2 FQNEAQ (reference sequence). This CDR3 region has 16 residues. The CDR3 loop reads CASSYRPGSNTGELFF. The CDR3 bases are TGTGCCAGCAGTTACCGCCCGGGATCAAACACCGGGGAGCTGTTTTTT. Combining the CDR3 with reference TRBV7-9 and TRBJ2-2 gives the whole variable domain DTGVSQNPRHKITKRGQNVTFRCDPISEHNRLYWYRQTLGQGPEFLTYFQNEAQLEKSRLLSDRFSAERPKGSFSTLEIQRTEQGDSAMYLCASSYRPGSNTGELFFGEGSRLTVL.

J is TRBJ1-4 and V is TRBV7-9; a weak D match, TRBD1 (6 bases). Germline-derived CDR1 and CDR2 are SEHNR and FQNEAQ (reference sequence). The CDR3 spans 16 residues. V gave up 8 bases and J gave up 7 bases, with 23 bases separating them. CDR3 sequence: CASVPNEQGGGEKLFF. As DNA, the CDR3 is TGTGCCAGCGTCCCAAACGAACAGGGTGGAGGTGAAAAACTGTTTTTT. The variable domain in full, completed from reference TRBV7-9 and TRBJ1-4, reads DTGVSQNPRHKITKRGQNVTFRCDPISEHNRLYWYRQTLGQGPEFLTYFQNEAQLEKSRLLSDRFSAERPKGSFSTLEIQRTEQGDSAMYLCASVPNEQGGGEKLFFGSGTQLSVL.

This chain joins TRBV2 and TRBJ2-2; D not resolved. Trimming cost V 0 bases and J 6 bases, with 5 bases left between them. Germline V gene data show CDR1 as SNHLY and CDR2 as FYNNEI. This CDR3 has 13 residues. The CDR3 sequence: CASSEAGSGELFF. Written as DNA, the CDR3 is TGTGCCAGCAGTGAAGCCGGTTCCGGGGAGCTGTTTTTT.

J is TRBJ1-2 and V is TRBV6-5; no clear D. Trimming took 6 bases from V and 5 from J, leaving 10 bases between them. Per the germline V gene, CDR1 is MNHEY and CDR2 is SVGAGI. The CDR3 sequence is 12 residues long. The CDR3 coding sequence is TGTGCCAGCAGCGCCACAATTTATGGCTACACCTTC. As protein: CASSATIYGYTF.

V gene TRBV29-1 combines with J gene TRBJ1-2; D possibly corresponds to TRBD1 (5 bases). From germline, CDR1 is SQVTM and CDR2 ANQGSEA. The V end lost 2 bases, the J end lost 2 bases, and 9 bases lay between the germline ends. The CDR3 runs 13 residues. The CDR3 reads CSVEFQGNYGYTF. The DNA of the CDR3 is TGCAGCGTTGAATTCCAGGGAAACTATGGCTACACCTTC.

J is TRBJ2-5 and V is TRBV10-3, with D uncertain. Germline CDR1 ENHRY, CDR2 SYGVKD. This CDR3 is 12 amino acids long. V lost 3 bases and J lost 2, with 4 bases in between. The CDR3 here is CAISEQQETQYF. As DNA, the CDR3 is TGTGCCATCAGTGAACAGCAAGAGACCCAGTACTTC.

The chain employs TRBV5-1 and TRBJ2-1; 16 bases are shared with TRBD2. The CDR3 has 20 residues. The germline gives CDR1 SGHRS, CDR2 YFSETQ. After removal of 10 bases from V and 2 bases from J, the junction contained 18 bases not matched to a gene. The CDR3 region has the DNA TGCGCCTGCATCCAGGCGCCGGGACTAGCGGGGGGGCTCCCCTACAATGAGCAGTTCTTC. Translated, it gives CACIQAPGLAGGLPYNEQFF.

A note on this clone: The sample contains more than one DNA sequence encoding this CDR3. The chain employs TRBV5-4 and TRBJ1-2; perhaps TRBD1 as D (6 bases). Between the trimmed V and J ends, which lost 0 bases and 8 bases, there was a span of 8 bases. Germline V gene lookup returns CDR1 SGHNT and CDR2 YYREEE (reference sequence). CDR3 size: 12 residues. CDR3 residues: CASSLDRDGYTF. The CDR3 DNA sequence: TGTGCCAGCAGCTTGGACAGGGACGGCTACACCTTC.

This clone was counted once. The chain joins TRBV29-1 to TRBJ2-5; a weak D match, TRBD1 (6 bases). The CDR3 length is 14 residues. From germline, CDR1 is SQVTM and CDR2 ANQGSEA. V was clipped by 5 bases and J by 5 bases, with 18 bases between them. CDR3 nucleotide sequence: TGCAGCGTTTCCCGCGGGTATGGGGGCGAGACCCAGTACTTC. Protein: CSVSRGYGGETQYF. The complete variable domain, with remaining parts taken from reference TRBV29-1 and TRBJ2-5, reads SAVISQKPSRDICQRGTSLTIQCQVDSQVTMMFWYRQQPGQSLTLIATANQGSEATYESGFVIDKFPISRPNLTFSTLTVSNMSPEDSSIYLCSVSRGYGGETQYFGPGTRLLVL.

The genes are TRBV15 and TRBJ2-7, with D possibly matching TRBD1 (6 bases). Germline V gene sequence: CDR1 LNHNV, CDR2 YYDKDF (reference sequence). The CDR3 is 13 amino acids. V lost 6 bases, J lost 6 bases, and 15 bases lay in between. The CDR3 region is CATSLIQGSEQYF. The CDR3 DNA is TGTGCCACCAGTCTAATACAGGGAAGCGAGCAGTACTTC.